Following are 8 T cell receptor beta chains from one sample sequenced in a study of cytomegalovirus exposure and HLA in healthy donors. In the PCR, 60 Vbeta and 13 Jbeta primers were used. The table came from immunoSEQ multiplex PCR; TCRdb's copy has only in-frame clones and leaves some out. The sample lists around 200,000 clones; about 80% were seen once. Source material: PBMCs. Receptors were obtained from a woman aged 55-70 years in good health and CMV-seropositive.

This rearrangement joins TRBV6-1 to TRBJ2-5, with 11 bases lining up with TRBD1. Germline V gene lookup returns CDR1 MNHNS and CDR2 SASEGT. Trimming took 5 bases from V and 4 from J; bases not matched to a gene: 12. This CDR3 is 17 amino acids long. CDR3 sequence (DNA): TGTGCCAGCAGTCAAGGGTTGGGGACAGGGGGGGGAGAGACCCAGTACTTC. As protein: CASSQGLGTGGGETQYF.

The genes are TRBV30 and TRBJ1-1; D remains ambiguous. The V end lost 1 base, the J end lost 3 bases, and 15 bases lay between the germline ends. CDR3 size: 15 residues. CDR1 is GTSNPN, CDR2 SVGIG, per germline (reference sequence). CDR3 amino acids: CAWSGNSGPYTEAFF. CDR3 in DNA: TGTGCCTGGAGTGGGAACAGCGGCCCCTACACTGAAGCTTTCTTT. The full variable domain, rest sourced from reference TRBV30 and TRBJ1-1, is SQTIHQWPATLVQPVGSPLSLECTVEGTSNPNLYWYRQAAGRGLQLLFYSVGIGQISSEVPQNLSASRPQDRQFILSSKKLLLSDSGFYLCAWSGNSGPYTEAFFGQGTRLTVV.

This CDR3 is CASSPRTSVEQYF. CDR3 DNA sequence: TGTGCCAGCAGCCCCAGGACTAGCGTCGAGCAGTACTTC. The chain employs TRBV28 and TRBJ2-7; TRBD2 matches 9 bases. CDR1 and CDR2 (germline): MDHEN, SYDVKM. The CDR3 runs to 13 residues. Trimming took 6 bases from V and 6 from J; bases not matched to a gene: 6.

This chain links TRBV27 with TRBJ1-5; D is unclear. CDR3 length: 15 residues. V lost 2 bases to trimming and J lost 1 base, with 9 bases between them. Germline loops: CDR1 MNHEY, CDR2 SMNVEV (reference sequence). The CDR3 loop reads CASSLVGRSNQPQHF. In DNA form, the CDR3 reads TGTGCCAGCAGTTTAGTTGGGCGAAGCAATCAGCCCCAGCATTTT.

The genes are TRBV5-1 and TRBJ2-7; D may be TRBD2 (6 bases). Trimming pared 4 bases from V and 3 bases from J, leaving 17 bases between. The CDR3 contains 15 residues. Germline V lookup: CDR1 SGHRS, CDR2 YFSETQ. CDR3 DNA: TGCGCCAGCAGCCCGACCCCGGACTACCTCTACGAGCAGTACTTC. Translating it yields CASSPTPDYLYEQYF.

V is TRBV28 and J is TRBJ1-4; 11 positions match TRBD1. The CDR3 runs to 16 residues. Per germline, CDR1 MDHEN and CDR2 SYDVKM. V lost 4 bases, J lost 7 bases, and 8 bases stayed unmatched. CDR3 in amino acids: CASSSPDRGQSEKLFF. CDR3 bases: TGTGCCAGCAGTTCACCGGACAGGGGGCAAAGTGAAAAACTGTTTTTT.

CDR3 residues: CASSLFRPQHF. The CDR3 region has the DNA TGCGCCAGCAGCTTGTTCCGGCCCCAGCATTTT. The chain links TRBV5-1 to TRBJ1-5, with D unclear. This CDR3 region has 11 residues. Germline V gene sequence: CDR1 SGHRS, CDR2 YFSETQ. V shed 1 base and J shed 9 bases, with 5 bases lying between them.

This sequence joins TRBV6-5 and TRBJ1-6; no definite D call. CDR1 is MNHEY and CDR2 is SVGAGI in the germline V gene. V was clipped by 6 bases and J by 9 bases, with 18 bases between them. The CDR3 is 15 amino acids. The CDR3 nucleotides read TGTGCCAGCAGGAAGAGGGAGCCGATAGGTTCACCCCTCCACTTT. Protein product: CASRKREPIGSPLHF.